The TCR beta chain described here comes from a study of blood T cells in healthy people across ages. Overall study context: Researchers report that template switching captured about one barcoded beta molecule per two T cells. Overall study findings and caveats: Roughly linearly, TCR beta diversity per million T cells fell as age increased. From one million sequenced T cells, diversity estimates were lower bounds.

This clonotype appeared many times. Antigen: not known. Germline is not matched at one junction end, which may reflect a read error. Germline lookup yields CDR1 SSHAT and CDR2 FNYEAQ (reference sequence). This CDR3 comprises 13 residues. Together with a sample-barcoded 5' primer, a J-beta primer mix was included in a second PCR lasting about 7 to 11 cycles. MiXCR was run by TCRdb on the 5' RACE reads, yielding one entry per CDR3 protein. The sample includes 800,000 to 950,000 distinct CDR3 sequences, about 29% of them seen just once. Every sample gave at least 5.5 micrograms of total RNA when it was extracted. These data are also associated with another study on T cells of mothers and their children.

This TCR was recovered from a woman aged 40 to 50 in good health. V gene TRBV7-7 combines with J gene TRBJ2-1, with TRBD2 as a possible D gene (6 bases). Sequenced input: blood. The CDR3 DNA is TGTGCTAGCAGCTTGGGTTTCGGGGGAGAGCAGTTCTTC. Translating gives CASSLGFGGEQFF.